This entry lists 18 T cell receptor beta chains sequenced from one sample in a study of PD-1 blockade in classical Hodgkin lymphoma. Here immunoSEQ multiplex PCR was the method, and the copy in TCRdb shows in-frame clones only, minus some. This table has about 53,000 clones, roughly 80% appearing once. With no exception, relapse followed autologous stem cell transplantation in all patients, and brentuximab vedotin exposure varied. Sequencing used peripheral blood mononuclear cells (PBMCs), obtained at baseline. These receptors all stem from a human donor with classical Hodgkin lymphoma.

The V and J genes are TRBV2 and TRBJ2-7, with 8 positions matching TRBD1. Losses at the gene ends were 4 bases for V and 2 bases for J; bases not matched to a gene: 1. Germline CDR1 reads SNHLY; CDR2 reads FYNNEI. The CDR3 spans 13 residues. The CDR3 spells CASSGTGTYEQYV. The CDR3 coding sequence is TGTGCCAGCAGTGGGACAGGGACCTACGAGCAGTACGTC.

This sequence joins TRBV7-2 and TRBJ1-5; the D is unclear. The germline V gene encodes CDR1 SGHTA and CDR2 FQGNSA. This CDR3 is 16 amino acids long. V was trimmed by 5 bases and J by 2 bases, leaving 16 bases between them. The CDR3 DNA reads TGTGCCAGCAGCCCGAGGTTGGGGATTCGCAATCAGCCCCAGCATTTT. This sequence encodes CASSPRLGIRNQPQHF.

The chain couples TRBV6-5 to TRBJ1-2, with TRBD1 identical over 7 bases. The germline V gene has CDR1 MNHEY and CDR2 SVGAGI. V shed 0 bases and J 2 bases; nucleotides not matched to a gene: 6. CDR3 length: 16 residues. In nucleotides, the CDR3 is TGTGCCAGCAGTTACTCAGCGGGGGACAGCAACTATGGCTACACCTTC. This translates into CASSYSAGDSNYGYTF.

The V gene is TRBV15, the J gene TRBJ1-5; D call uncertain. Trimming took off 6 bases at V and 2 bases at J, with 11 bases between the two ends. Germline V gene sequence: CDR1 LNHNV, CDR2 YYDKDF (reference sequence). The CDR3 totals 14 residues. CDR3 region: CATSGGEGNQPQHF. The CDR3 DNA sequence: TGTGCCACCAGTGGTGGGGAAGGCAATCAGCCCCAGCATTTT.

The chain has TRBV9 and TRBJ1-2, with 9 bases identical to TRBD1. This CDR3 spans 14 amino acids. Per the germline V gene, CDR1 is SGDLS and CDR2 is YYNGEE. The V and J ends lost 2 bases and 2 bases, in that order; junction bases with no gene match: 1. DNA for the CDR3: TGTGCCAGCAGCGTCGGACAGGGGAACTATGGCTACACCTTC. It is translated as CASSVGQGNYGYTF.

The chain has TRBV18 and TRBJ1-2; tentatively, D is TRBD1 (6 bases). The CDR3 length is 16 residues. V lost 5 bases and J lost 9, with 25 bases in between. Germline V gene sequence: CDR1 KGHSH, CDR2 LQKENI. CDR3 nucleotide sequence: TGTGCCAGCTCAGCAACTTCAGGGGACCCACGTCAGAGCTACACCTTC. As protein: CASSATSGDPRQSYTF.

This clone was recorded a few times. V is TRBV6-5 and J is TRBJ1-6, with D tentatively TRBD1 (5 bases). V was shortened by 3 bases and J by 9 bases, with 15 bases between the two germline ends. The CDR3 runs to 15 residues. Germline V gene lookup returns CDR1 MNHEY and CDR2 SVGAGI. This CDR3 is CASSYVSGVGSPLHF. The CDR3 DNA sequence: TGTGCCAGCAGTTATGTGTCGGGGGTTGGTTCACCCCTCCACTTT.

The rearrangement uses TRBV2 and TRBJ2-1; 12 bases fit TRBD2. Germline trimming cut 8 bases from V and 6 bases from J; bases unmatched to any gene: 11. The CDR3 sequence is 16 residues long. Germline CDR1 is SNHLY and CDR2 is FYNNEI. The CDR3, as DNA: TGTGCCAGCCGGAGACTAGCGGGAGAGCAGAGCAATGAGCAGTTCTTC. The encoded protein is CASRRLAGEQSNEQFF.

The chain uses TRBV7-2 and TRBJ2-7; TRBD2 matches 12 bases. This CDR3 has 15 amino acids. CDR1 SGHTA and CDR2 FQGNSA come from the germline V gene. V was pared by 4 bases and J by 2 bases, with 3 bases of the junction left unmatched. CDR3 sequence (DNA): TGTGCCAGCAGCTCCAGACTAGCGGGAGCCTACGAGCAGTACTTC. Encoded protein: CASSSRLAGAYEQYF.

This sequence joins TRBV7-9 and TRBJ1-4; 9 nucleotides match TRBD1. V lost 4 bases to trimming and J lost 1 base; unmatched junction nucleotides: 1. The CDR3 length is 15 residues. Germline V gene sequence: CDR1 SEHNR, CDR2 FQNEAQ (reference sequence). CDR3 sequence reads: CASSSGQGTNEKLFF. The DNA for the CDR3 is TGTGCCAGCAGCTCGGGACAGGGAACTAATGAAAAACTGTTTTTT.

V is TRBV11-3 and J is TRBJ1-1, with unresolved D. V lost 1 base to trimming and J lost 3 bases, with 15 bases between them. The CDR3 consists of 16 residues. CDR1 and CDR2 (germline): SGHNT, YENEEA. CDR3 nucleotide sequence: TGTGCCAGCAGCTTAGGCCCGGGGAGGGTGGACACTGAAGCTTTCTTT. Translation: CASSLGPGRVDTEAFF.

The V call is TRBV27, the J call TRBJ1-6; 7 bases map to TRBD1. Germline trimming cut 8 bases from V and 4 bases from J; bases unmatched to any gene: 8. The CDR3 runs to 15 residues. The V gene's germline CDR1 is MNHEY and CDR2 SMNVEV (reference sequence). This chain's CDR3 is CASRQGQLYNSPLHF. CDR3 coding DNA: TGTGCCAGCCGTCAGGGACAGTTGTATAATTCACCCCTCCACTTT.

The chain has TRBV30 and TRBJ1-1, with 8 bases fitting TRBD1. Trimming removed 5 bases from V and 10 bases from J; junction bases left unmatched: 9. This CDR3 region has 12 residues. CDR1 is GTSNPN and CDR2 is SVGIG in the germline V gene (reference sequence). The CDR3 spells CAWGPGQVRAFF. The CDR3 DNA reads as TGTGCCTGGGGGCCGGGACAGGTTAGAGCTTTCTTT.

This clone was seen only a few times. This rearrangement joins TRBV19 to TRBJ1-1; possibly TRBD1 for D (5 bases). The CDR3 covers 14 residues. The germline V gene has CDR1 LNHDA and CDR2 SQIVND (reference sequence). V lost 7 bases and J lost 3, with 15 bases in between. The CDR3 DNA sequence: TGTGCCAGTACCCCTAGAACAGGTCACACTGAAGCTTTCTTT. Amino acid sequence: CASTPRTGHTEAFF.

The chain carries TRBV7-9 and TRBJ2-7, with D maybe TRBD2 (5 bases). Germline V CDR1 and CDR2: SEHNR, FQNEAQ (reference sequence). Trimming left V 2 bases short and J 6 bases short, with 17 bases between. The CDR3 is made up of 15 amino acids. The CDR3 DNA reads TGTGCCAGCAGCTTAAAACCGGAGGACGGCCGCGAGCAGTACGTC. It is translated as CASSLKPEDGREQYV.

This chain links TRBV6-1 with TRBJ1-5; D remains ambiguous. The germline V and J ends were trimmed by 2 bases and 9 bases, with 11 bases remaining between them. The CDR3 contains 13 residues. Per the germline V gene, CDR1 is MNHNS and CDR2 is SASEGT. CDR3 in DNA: TGTGCCAGCAGTGAATTGGCAGTTCCGCCCCAGCATTTT. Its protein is CASSELAVPPQHF.

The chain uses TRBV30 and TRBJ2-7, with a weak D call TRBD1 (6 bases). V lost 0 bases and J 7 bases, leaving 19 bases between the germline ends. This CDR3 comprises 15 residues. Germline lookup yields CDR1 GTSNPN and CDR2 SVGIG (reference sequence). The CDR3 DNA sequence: TGTGCCTGGAGTGTACCGGACAGCTTACTTAGGGAGCAGTACTTC. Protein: CAWSVPDSLLREQYF.

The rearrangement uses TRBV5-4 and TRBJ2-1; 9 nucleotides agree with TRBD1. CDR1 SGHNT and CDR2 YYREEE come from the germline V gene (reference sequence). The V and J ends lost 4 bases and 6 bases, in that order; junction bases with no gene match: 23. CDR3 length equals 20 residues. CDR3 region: CASSVGQGKLTYPLRNEQFF. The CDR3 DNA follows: TGTGCCAGCAGCGTAGGACAGGGGAAACTAACCTACCCTCTACGCAATGAGCAGTTCTTC.